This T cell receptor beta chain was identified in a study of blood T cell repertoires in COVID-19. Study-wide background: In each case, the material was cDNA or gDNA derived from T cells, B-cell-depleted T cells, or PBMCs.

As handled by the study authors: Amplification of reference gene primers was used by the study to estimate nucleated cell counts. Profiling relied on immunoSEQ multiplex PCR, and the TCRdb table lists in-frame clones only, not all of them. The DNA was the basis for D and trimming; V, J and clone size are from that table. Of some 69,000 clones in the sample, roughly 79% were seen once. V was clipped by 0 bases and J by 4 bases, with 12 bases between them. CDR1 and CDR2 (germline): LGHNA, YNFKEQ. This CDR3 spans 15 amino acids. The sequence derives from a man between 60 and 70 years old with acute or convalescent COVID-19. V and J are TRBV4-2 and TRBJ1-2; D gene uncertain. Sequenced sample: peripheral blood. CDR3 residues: CASSQDRFTFYGYTF. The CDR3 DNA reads TGTGCCAGCAGCCAAGACAGGTTCACATTCTATGGCTACACCTTC.